The 15 T cell receptor beta chains in this list originate from one sample, sequenced in a study of blood T cells in healthy people across ages. Next came a second PCR, run for about 6 to 12 cycles, which used a sample-barcoded 5' primer along with a J-beta primer mix. Using its own MiXCR run on the 5' RACE reads, TCRdb lists one record per CDR3 protein. The table includes over 950,000 distinct CDR3 sequences, around two fifths detected once. The source material was blood. All receptors derive from a man younger than 30 in good health.

CDR3 DNA sequence: TGTGCCAGCAGCTCCGCCGGGGGGCTCGGCTCCTACAATGAGCAGTTCTTC. Translated, it gives CASSSAGGLGSYNEQFF. This chain joins TRBV13 and TRBJ2-1; D possibly corresponds to TRBD2 (7 bases). The CDR3 length is 17 residues. Germline V lookup: CDR1 PRHDT, CDR2 FYEKMQ (reference sequence). V was shortened by 4 bases and J by 0 bases, with 16 bases between the two germline ends.

This clonotype has only a few counts. The V gene is TRBV7-8, the J gene TRBJ2-7; 11 nucleotides line up with TRBD2. The V and J ends lost 0 bases and 5 bases, in that order; junction bases with no gene match: 9. This CDR3 spans 17 amino acids. In germline, CDR1 is SGHVS, CDR2 FQNEAQ. The CDR3 DNA reads as TGTGCCAGCAGCTTAGCGCTGTTTAGCGGGGGGGTCGACGAGCAGTACTTC. Translation: CASSLALFSGGVDEQYF.

This clonotype was recorded a few times. The chain uses TRBV7-2 and TRBJ2-2; 9 bases agree with TRBD2. The CDR3 loop spans 16 amino acids. Per the germline V gene, CDR1 is SGHTA and CDR2 is FQGNSA. J gave up 6 bases and V 1 base, and 6 bases lay outside the gene matches. The CDR3 sequence: CASSLDQAGGAGELFF. The DNA for the CDR3 is TGTGCCAGCAGCTTAGATCAAGCGGGGGGCGCCGGGGAGCTGTTTTTT.

The V call is TRBV27, the J call TRBJ2-2; 10 bases map to TRBD1. The CDR3 length is 15 residues. The ends lost 3 bases at V and 4 bases at J; junction bases unmatched: 2. Germline lookup yields CDR1 MNHEY and CDR2 SMNVEV (reference sequence). CDR3 residues: CASSFGTGATGELFF. The CDR3 region has the DNA TGTGCCAGCAGTTTTGGGACAGGGGCCACCGGGGAGCTGTTTTTT.

The V gene is TRBV7-9, the J gene TRBJ2-3; the match to TRBD2 covers 8 bases. With V trimmed by 5 bases and J by 0 bases, 7 bases remained unmatched. This CDR3 is built from 16 residues. Germline V gives CDR1 SEHNR, CDR2 FQNEAQ (reference sequence). DNA of the CDR3: TGTGCCAGCAGCCCCGCCAGCGGGGGAAGCACAGATACGCAGTATTTT. The encoded protein is CASSPASGGSTDTQYF.

This clonotype occurred a few times. The V and J genes are TRBV12-3 or TRBV12-4 and TRBJ1-5, with no clear D. This CDR3 contains 15 residues. The ends were cut back, 1 base at V and 2 bases at J, with 9 bases in the middle. The CDR3 bases are TGTGCCAGCAGTTTAGTCCTATCGGGCAATCAGCCCCAGCATTTT. Its translation is CASSLVLSGNQPQHF.

This clonotype showed up just a few times. This chain links TRBV7-2 with TRBJ2-1; no clear D. Germline CDR1 and CDR2: SGHTA and FQGNSA. The CDR3 spans 13 residues. V lost 2 bases and J lost 7, with 9 bases in between. The CDR3 protein is CASSLMVGNEQFF. In DNA, the CDR3 is TGTGCCAGCAGCTTAATGGTCGGTAATGAGCAGTTCTTC.

The J gene is TRBJ1-1, the V gene TRBV12-3 or TRBV12-4, with TRBD1 as a possible D gene (5 bases). V was clipped by 7 bases and J by 0 bases, with 18 bases between them. The CDR3 totals 16 residues. The CDR3 nucleotides read TGTGCCAGCAAAACCCCGCCGGGACGGCTGAACACTGAAGCTTTCTTT. Protein: CASKTPPGRLNTEAFF.

The gene calls are TRBV28 and TRBJ2-6; 7 bases map to TRBD2. The J segment lost 9 bases and the V segment lost 2 bases, leaving 4 bases of the junction unmatched. The CDR3 is made up of 14 amino acids. Germline CDR1 MDHEN, CDR2 SYDVKM. The CDR3 region is CASSLTGGGNVLTF. The CDR3 DNA reads TGTGCCAGCAGTTTAACGGGGGGAGGCAACGTCCTGACTTTC.

V gene TRBV6-2 or TRBV6-3 combines with J gene TRBJ1-2; D remains ambiguous. This CDR3 spans 16 amino acids. The germline V and J ends were trimmed by 6 bases and 2 bases, with 19 bases remaining between them. CDR1 and CDR2 (germline): MNHEY, SVGEGT. The CDR3 DNA is TGTGCCAGCAGGAAACGCCGAGAGCTAGTAAACTATGGCTACACCTTC. This encodes CASRKRRELVNYGYTF.

V gene TRBV3-1 combines with J gene TRBJ1-6; D is ambiguous. There are 15 residues in the CDR3. Germline V CDR1 and CDR2: LGHDT, YNNKEL (reference sequence). V lost 0 bases to trimming and J lost 10 bases, with 13 bases between them. The CDR3 DNA follows: TGTGCCAGCAGCCAAGAATCGAATTCCCCATCACCCCTCCACTTT. This translates into CASSQESNSPSPLHF.

Turning to this clonotype: No conserved phenylalanine or tryptophan ends this CDR3, so it is likely a read error. The chain links TRBV12-3 or TRBV12-4 to TRBJ2-3; tentatively, D is TRBD2 (6 bases). V lost 6 bases and J 3 bases, leaving 22 bases between the germline ends. The CDR3 has 17 amino acids. The CDR3 bases are TGTGCCAGCAGCCTAGGGTTTTGGGCGGGGAAAACAGATACGCAGTATTCT. Translated: CASSLGFWAGKTDTQYS.

The rearrangement links TRBV7-2 to TRBJ2-4; TRBD2 matches at 11 bases. The DNA end lines up better with TRBJ2-5; the J call may be wrong. Germline loops: CDR1 SGHTA, CDR2 FQGNSA. This CDR3 is built from 18 residues. The CDR3 DNA follows: TGTGCCAGCAGCTTTAGGGGGGACACTAGCGGGGGACAAGAGACCCAGTACTTC. Translation: CASSFRGDTSGGQETQYF.

About this clonotype: A much larger clone lies a single base off, so this may be a read error. The chain carries TRBV29-1 and TRBJ2-1; D is undetermined. Germline V CDR1 and CDR2: SQVTM, ANQGSEA. The V and J ends lost 6 bases and 10 bases respectively, with 13 bases between them. The CDR3 extends over 11 amino acids. The CDR3 nucleotides read TGCAGCGTCTACCGATCCTACGAGCAGTTCTTC. Its translation: CSVYRSYEQFF.

The rearrangement links TRBV7-8 to TRBJ1-1; the match to TRBD1 covers 7 bases. The germline V gene encodes CDR1 SGHVS and CDR2 FQNEAQ. The CDR3 is 19 amino acids. Losses at the gene ends were 5 bases for V and 0 bases for J; bases not matched to a gene: 18. In nucleotides, the CDR3 is TGTGCCAGCAGCGCCCCGGGACAGCGTGAGCAAAGCTTGAACACTGAAGCTTTCTTT. Translation gives CASSAPGQREQSLNTEAFF.